The source of this T cell receptor beta chain is a study of long-term antiretroviral therapy in people with HIV. Findings and caveats of the study: Before ART, certain clones expanded, and these dominated the repertoire at all time points. Relative to transplant donor controls, diversity remained lower despite increasing after ART.

The libraries were made with immunoSEQ v3.0 at survey level. Produced via immunoSEQ multiplex PCR; TCRdb's table is partial and in-frame only. This table holds roughly 19,000 clones, approximately 88% found once. Details on this clone: Its antigen remains unidentified.

The germline V gene has CDR1 SGHRS and CDR2 YFSETQ. The CDR3 has 13 residues. Between the trimmed V and J ends, which lost 0 bases and 5 bases, there was a span of 6 bases. Sequencing used unsorted PBMCs, obtained 2.1 years after starting antiretroviral therapy. The sequence derives from a man aged 18 to 35 with HIV. The chain couples TRBV5-1 to TRBJ1-5; D gene ambiguous. The CDR3 DNA reads TGCGCCAGCAGCTTGGGTAGGGATCAGCCCCAGCATTTT. It is translated as CASSLGRDQPQHF.